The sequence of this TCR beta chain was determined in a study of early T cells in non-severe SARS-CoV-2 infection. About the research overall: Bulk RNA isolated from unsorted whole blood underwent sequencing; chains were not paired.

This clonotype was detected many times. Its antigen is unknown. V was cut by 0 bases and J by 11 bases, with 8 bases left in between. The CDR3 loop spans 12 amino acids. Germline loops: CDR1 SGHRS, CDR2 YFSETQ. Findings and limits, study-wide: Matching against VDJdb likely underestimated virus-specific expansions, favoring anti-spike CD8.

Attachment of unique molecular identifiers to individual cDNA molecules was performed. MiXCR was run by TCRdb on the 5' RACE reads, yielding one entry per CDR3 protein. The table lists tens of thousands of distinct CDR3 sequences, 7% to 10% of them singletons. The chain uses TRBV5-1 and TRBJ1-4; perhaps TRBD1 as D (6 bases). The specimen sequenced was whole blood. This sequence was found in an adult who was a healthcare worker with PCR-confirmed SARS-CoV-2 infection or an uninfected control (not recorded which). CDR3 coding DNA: TGCGCCAGCAGCTTGGATCAGGGGAAACTGTTTTTT. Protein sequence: CASSLDQGKLFF.